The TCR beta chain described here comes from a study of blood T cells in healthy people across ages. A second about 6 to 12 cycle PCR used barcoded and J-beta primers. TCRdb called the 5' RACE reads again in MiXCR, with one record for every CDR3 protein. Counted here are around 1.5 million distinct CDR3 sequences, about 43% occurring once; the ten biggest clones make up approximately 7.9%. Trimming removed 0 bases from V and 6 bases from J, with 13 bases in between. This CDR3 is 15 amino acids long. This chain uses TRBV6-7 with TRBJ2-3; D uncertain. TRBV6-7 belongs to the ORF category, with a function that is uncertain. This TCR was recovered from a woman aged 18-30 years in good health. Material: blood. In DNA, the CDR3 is TGTGCCAGCAGTTACTCGTACTCCGCCGCGGATACGCAGTATTTT. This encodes CASSYSYSAADTQYF.